This T cell receptor beta chain stems from a study of a mutant IDH1 vaccine in newly diagnosed glioma. Note on this clone: Antigen specificity is unknown.

The CDR3 is 14 residues long. The V and J ends lost 0 bases and 7 bases respectively, with 14 bases between them. TCRdb's copy holds only in-frame clones and misses some; the assay was immunoSEQ multiplex PCR. This table holds about 65,000 clones, around 81% found once. As to time point: week 35, safety follow-up. Every single dose of the vaccine, 300 ug of mutant IDH1 20-mer peptide, came with topical imiquimod. Patients, over weeks 1, 3, 5, 7, 11, 15, 19 and 23, received a total of eight vaccinations. Donors had new WHO grade 3 or 4 IDH1-mutant, ATRX-lost astrocytomas. This chain links TRBV5-3 with TRBJ2-7; D not resolved. TRBV5-3 is known as an ORF, though its function is uncertain. This clonotype originated in a man aged 35-49 years with glioma. Sequencing used PBMCs, obtained from a glioma patient whose treatment included an IDH1 peptide vaccine. The CDR3 sequence: CARSLAFPPYEQYF. CDR3 sequence (DNA): TGTGCCAGAAGCTTGGCTTTCCCCCCTTATGAGCAGTACTTC.